Below are 27 T cell receptor beta chains sequenced from a single sample in a study of neoadjuvant nivolumab and ipilimumab in lung cancer (dated by TCRdb to the early 2020s). The time point label, as the study defines it: at surgical resection after neoadjuvant nivolumab +/- ipilimumab. Library preparation was by the immunoSEQ multiplex PCR assay. TCRdb took over this immuneACCESS table, retaining in-frame rearrangements with V and J assigned. Such tables are incomplete; in checked studies, under half of the missing clones stem from an unresolved V gene, and the remainder is unexplained. The sample includes about 6,200 clones, with around 60% observed a single time. The ten largest clones represent roughly 15% of the sample. The sequencing here drew on tumor tissue, taken after neoadjuvant nivolumab, alone or with ipilimumab, at or shortly before surgery. The receptor set was obtained from an adult with non-small cell lung cancer.

As concerns this clone: The sample holds other DNA sequences that translate to the same CDR3. This chain uses TRBV11-2 with TRBJ2-3; 8 bases map to TRBD1. Unmatched junction bases numbered 9, after V lost 9 bases and J lost 4 bases. The germline CDR1 and CDR2 sequences are SGHAT and FQNNGV. The CDR3 sequence is 14 residues long. CDR3 region: CASSSSDRADTQYF. CDR3 in DNA: TGTGCCAGTAGTTCTTCGGACAGGGCAGATACGCAGTATTTT.

This rearrangement joins TRBV11-2 to TRBJ1-4, with no clear D. This CDR3 has 15 amino acids. Germline V gene lookup returns CDR1 SGHAT and CDR2 FQNNGV. V was pared by 1 base and J by 5 bases, with 11 bases between. CDR3 nucleotides: TGTGCCAGCAGCTTAGGGGCAGTCGAAAATGAAAAACTGTTTTTT. Protein product: CASSLGAVENEKLFF.

There are a few counts of this clone. The chain links TRBV5-1 to TRBJ1-2; no firm D call. V lost 4 bases and J lost 8, with 15 bases in between. CDR1 and CDR2 (germline): SGHRS, YFSETQ. The CDR3 is 13 amino acids. CDR3 residues: CASSPGLEGGYTF. DNA of the CDR3: TGCGCCAGCAGCCCAGGACTTGAGGGCGGCTACACCTTC.

The gene calls are TRBV6-6 and TRBJ2-7; 8 nucleotides match TRBD1. The CDR3 has 16 residues. J gave up 2 bases and V 2 bases, and 8 bases lay outside the gene matches. Germline lookup yields CDR1 MNHNY and CDR2 SVGAGI (reference sequence). In DNA, the CDR3 is TGTGCCAGCAGTTACCCACCTTGGGACAGGCCCTACGAGCAGTACTTC. Translation: CASSYPPWDRPYEQYF.

The chain links TRBV10-3 to TRBJ1-2; tentative D call: TRBD1 (5 bases). The CDR3 contains 14 residues. Trimming cost V 4 bases and J 0 bases, with 9 bases left between them. Germline V gene data show CDR1 as ENHRY and CDR2 as SYGVKD. As DNA, the CDR3 is TGTGCCATCAGTGCACGGGGGGCTAACTATGGCTACACCTTC. As protein: CAISARGANYGYTF.

The V and J genes are TRBV25-1 and TRBJ2-7; no clear D. V was shortened by 5 bases and J by 4 bases, with 6 bases between the two germline ends. The CDR3 totals 11 residues. Germline loops: CDR1 MGHDK, CDR2 SYGVNS. Here the CDR3 reads CASSHAYEQYF. As DNA, the CDR3 is TGTGCCAGCAGTCACGCTTACGAGCAGTACTTC.

This clone was detected a few times. The chain uses TRBV18 and TRBJ2-6; D remains unclear. This CDR3 region has 15 residues. In germline, CDR1 is KGHSH, CDR2 LQKENI. Trimming cost V 3 bases and J 6 bases, with 12 bases left between them. The CDR3: CASSPYGLEANVLTF. In nucleotides, the CDR3 is TGTGCCAGCTCACCCTACGGTCTAGAGGCCAACGTCCTGACTTTC.

By proportion, this clone is medium-sized. This chain links TRBV6-5 with TRBJ2-5, with a tentative D call TRBD1 (6 bases). The CDR3 length is 14 residues. Germline CDR1 MNHEY, CDR2 SVGAGI. The V and J ends lost 5 bases and 4 bases respectively, with 14 bases between them. The CDR3 DNA reads as TGTGCCAGCAGTGCCCTCAGGGGATCAGAGACCCAGTACTTC. Amino acid sequence: CASSALRGSETQYF.

V is TRBV6-6 and J is TRBJ2-3, with TRBD2 matching 8 bases. Germline-derived CDR1 and CDR2 are MNHNY and SVGAGI (reference sequence). This CDR3 region has 15 residues. The V and J ends lost 5 bases and 7 bases, in that order; junction bases with no gene match: 11. Written as DNA, the CDR3 is TGTGCCAGCAGTCCCCGGGAAGCGGGAGTCTATACGCAGTATTTT. Amino acids: CASSPREAGVYTQYF.

This clone came up a few times. The rearrangement links TRBV9 to TRBJ1-1; D is perhaps TRBD1 (6 bases). From germline, CDR1 is SGDLS and CDR2 YYNGEE. V was clipped by 5 bases and J by 4 bases, with 18 bases between them. The CDR3 is 15 residues long. CDR3 in amino acids: CASSALSGVGTEAFF. The DNA of the CDR3 is TGTGCCAGCAGTGCACTGTCAGGGGTGGGCACTGAAGCTTTCTTT.

V gene TRBV13 combines with J gene TRBJ1-1; tentatively, D is TRBD1 (5 bases). Trimming took off 0 bases at V and 0 bases at J, with 11 bases between the two ends. The CDR3 spans 16 residues. Germline lookup yields CDR1 PRHDT and CDR2 FYEKMQ (reference sequence). Written as DNA, the CDR3 is TGTGCCAGCAGCTTAGGGTTTCGGGGGATGAACACTGAAGCTTTCTTT. Translated, it gives CASSLGFRGMNTEAFF. Supplemented by reference TRBV13 and TRBJ1-1, the full variable domain reads AAGVIQSPRHLIKEKRETATLKCYPIPRHDTVYWYQQGPGQDPQFLISFYEKMQSDKGSIPDRFSAQQFSDYHSELNMSSLELGDSALYFCASSLGFRGMNTEAFFGQGTRLTVV.

In this sample, this clone turned up a few times. V and J are TRBV7-9 and TRBJ1-1; D gene uncertain. Looked up from germline, CDR1 is SEHNR and CDR2 is FQNEAQ (reference sequence). This CDR3 has 16 residues. The V and J ends lost 5 bases and 3 bases respectively, with 19 bases between them. The CDR3 bases are TGTGCCAGCAGCCCCCCCGGCGACCCTCTGGACACTGAAGCTTTCTTT. Translated, it gives CASSPPGDPLDTEAFF.

The rearrangement uses TRBV27 and TRBJ2-5; D ambiguous. The length of the CDR3 is 15 residues. V lost 5 bases and J lost 5, with 18 bases in between. In germline, CDR1 is MNHEY, CDR2 SMNVEV (reference sequence). As DNA, the CDR3 is TGTGCCAGCAGTCGAAATAGCCAGGCTCGGGAGACCCAGTACTTC. It encodes CASSRNSQARETQYF.

The chain carries TRBV6-6 and TRBJ2-1; the match to TRBD2 covers 7 bases. This CDR3 comprises 15 residues. J gave up 9 bases and V 0 bases, and 8 bases lay outside the gene matches. Germline-derived CDR1 and CDR2 are MNHNY and SVGAGI (reference sequence). As DNA, the CDR3 is TGTGCCAGCAGTTACTCGTTGGGAGGGCTCGGTGAGCAGTTCTTC. Protein: CASSYSLGGLGEQFF.

The V call is TRBV7-9, the J call TRBJ2-1; the D is unclear. With 4 bases removed from V and 6 bases from J, the gap between germline ends came to 16 bases. The CDR3 is 15 amino acids. The germline gives CDR1 SEHNR, CDR2 FQNEAQ (reference sequence). The CDR3 loop reads CASSWLSNEINEQFF. The CDR3 coding sequence is TGTGCCAGCAGCTGGCTGTCGAATGAGATCAATGAGCAGTTCTTC. Combining the CDR3 with reference TRBV7-9 and TRBJ2-1 gives the whole variable domain DTGVSQNPRHKITKRGQNVTFRCDPISEHNRLYWYRQTLGQGPEFLTYFQNEAQLEKSRLLSDRFSAERPKGSFSTLEIQRTEQGDSAMYLCASSWLSNEINEQFFGPGTRLTVL.

The gene calls are TRBV6-1 and TRBJ1-1, with D hard to call. The CDR3 is 12 amino acids. CDR1 is MNHNS and CDR2 is SASEGT in the germline V gene. V lost 0 bases, J lost 8 bases, and 7 bases lay in between. The CDR3 sequence: CASSEAWQEAFF. DNA for the CDR3: TGTGCCAGCAGTGAAGCGTGGCAGGAAGCTTTCTTT.

The genes are TRBV14 and TRBJ2-1; 8 nucleotides line up with TRBD2. CDR1 is SGHDN, CDR2 FVKESK, per germline. The CDR3 is made up of 20 amino acids. V was clipped by 0 bases and J by 2 bases; unmatched bases: 15. The CDR3 coding sequence is TGTGCCAGCAGCCAAGATAAGACTAAAAAGCGGGAGTCCCCCTACAATGAGCAGTTCTTC. It specifies CASSQDKTKKRESPYNEQFF. The whole variable domain, filled in from reference TRBV14 and TRBJ2-1, reads EAGVTQFPSHSVIEKGQTVTLRCDPISGHDNLYWYRRVMGKEIKFLLHFVKESKQDESGMPNNRFLAERTGGTYSTLKVQPAELEDSGVYFCASSQDKTKKRESPYNEQFFGPGTRLTVL.

This chain links TRBV9 with TRBJ2-5, with D possibly being TRBD2 (5 bases). This CDR3 comprises 14 residues. The V gene lost 2 bases and the J gene lost 5 bases, with 13 bases spanning the gap. Germline V gene data show CDR1 as SGDLS and CDR2 as YYNGEE. CDR3 protein: CASSVWHQRETQYF. The CDR3 DNA sequence: TGTGCCAGCAGCGTTTGGCACCAGCGGGAGACCCAGTACTTC.

The chain uses TRBV15 and TRBJ1-2; D gene uncertain. CDR1 is LNHNV and CDR2 is YYDKDF in the germline V gene (reference sequence). This CDR3 has 12 amino acids. The germline V and J ends were trimmed by 0 bases and 9 bases, with 8 bases remaining between them. The CDR3 nucleotides read TGTGCCACCAGCAGAGATTTAATGAGCTACACCTTC. It is translated as CATSRDLMSYTF.

V is TRBV19 and J is TRBJ2-2; TRBD1 agrees at 8 bases. Germline V gives CDR1 LNHDA, CDR2 SQIVND (reference sequence). The CDR3 consists of 13 residues. The trim removed 8 bases at V and 4 bases at J, leaving 3 bases unmatched. Here the CDR3 reads CASWTGLTGELFF. The CDR3 nucleotides are TGTGCCAGTTGGACAGGGCTCACCGGGGAGCTGTTTTTT. Full variable domain (outside the CDR3, taken from reference TRBV19 and TRBJ2-2): DGGITQSPKYLFRKEGQNVTLSCEQNLNHDAMYWYRQDPGQGLRLIYYSQIVNDFQKGDIAEGYSVSREKKESFPLTVTSAQKNPTAFYLCASWTGLTGELFFGEGSRLTVL.

This clone appeared a few times. The rearrangement uses TRBV5-1 and TRBJ2-3; D is possibly TRBD1 or TRBD2 (6 bases each). Germline assignment: CDR1 SGHRS and CDR2 YFSETQ. The CDR3 has 14 amino acids. V was shortened by 6 bases and J by 6 bases, with 17 bases between the two germline ends. CDR3 sequence: CASTPGRGGDTQYF. The CDR3 DNA reads TGCGCCAGCACGCCCGGGAGAGGGGGGGATACGCAGTATTTT.

J is TRBJ2-1 and V is TRBV5-5, with 7 bases matching TRBD1. V shed 4 bases and J 1 base; nucleotides not matched to a gene: 8. Germline-derived CDR1 and CDR2 are SGHKS and YYEKEE (reference sequence). The CDR3 has 16 residues. The CDR3: CASSPLGGVSYNEQFF. CDR3 DNA: TGTGCCAGCAGCCCCTTAGGGGGCGTTTCCTACAATGAGCAGTTCTTC.

V is TRBV30 and J is TRBJ1-4; 9 nucleotides align to TRBD1. Germline V gives CDR1 GTSNPN, CDR2 SVGIG (reference sequence). V shed 7 bases and J 8 bases; nucleotides not matched to a gene: 8. The CDR3 contains 13 residues. CDR3 DNA: TGTGCCTTTAACAGGGGGCTTCGGGAAAAACTGTTTTTT. It codes for CAFNRGLREKLFF.

This clone was counted only a few times. The rearrangement uses TRBV12-2 and TRBJ2-4; the table calls TRBD2, which could not be checked here. TRBV12-2 is termed a pseudogene. This CDR3 comprises 19 residues. In nucleotides, the CDR3 is TGTGCAAGTCCCACCGGACAGGCTATGACTAGCGGGGGTATAGGCATTCAGTACTTC. It is translated as CASPTGQAMTSGGIGIQYF.

This chain uses TRBV7-2 with TRBJ1-5; D is undetermined. This CDR3 has 14 amino acids. CDR1 is SGHTA and CDR2 is FQGNSA in the germline V gene. Trimming pared 5 bases from V and 0 bases from J, leaving 8 bases between. CDR3 DNA sequence: TGTGCCAGCAGCCAAGGTGATAGCAATCAGCCCCAGCATTTT. Amino acid sequence: CASSQGDSNQPQHF.

V gene TRBV7-3 combines with J gene TRBJ2-3; D tentatively fits TRBD1 or TRBD2 (6 bases each). This CDR3 region has 16 residues. Germline CDR1 reads SGHTA; CDR2 reads FQGTGA. The V end lost 5 bases, the J end lost 6 bases, and 21 bases lay between the germline ends. The CDR3 protein is CASSTEGGLWGDTQYF. CDR3 coding DNA: TGTGCCAGCAGCACGGAGGGGGGCCTCTGGGGGGATACGCAGTATTTT.

This clone appeared a few times. The V call is TRBV5-5, the J call TRBJ2-1, with 8 nucleotides matching TRBD1. The CDR3 runs to 15 residues. With V trimmed by 3 bases and J by 5 bases, 7 bases remained unmatched. Germline CDR1 and CDR2: SGHKS and YYEKEE (reference sequence). CDR3: CASSYRGLSNNEQFF. Here the CDR3 DNA reads TGTGCCAGCAGCTACAGGGGGTTATCCAACAATGAGCAGTTCTTC.